These 10 T cell receptor beta chains were all obtained from the same sample, sequenced in a study of human CD8 memory T cell subsets. Libraries targeted TCR beta using 5' RACE with UMIs. Following a re-call of the 5' RACE reads, TCRdb has one entry per CDR3 protein and lacks DNA. This sample's table reports about 6,000 distinct CDR3 sequences. The sample consisted of CD8+ effector memory T cells (TEM) sorted from PBMCs. The subset here: effector memory CD8 T cells, CCR7- CD45RO+ CD95+. Receptors originate from a human donor in good health.

Its frequency marks this clonotype as medium-sized. The genes are TRBV15 and TRBJ2-5; without DNA, the TCRdb call of TRBD1 cannot be checked. The CDR3 is 14 amino acids. In germline, CDR1 is LNHNV, CDR2 YYDKDF (reference sequence). The CDR3 loop reads CATRERDLGETQYF.

The V gene is TRBV15, the J gene TRBJ1-2. The CDR3 sequence is 15 residues long. Germline-derived CDR1 and CDR2 are LNHNV and YYDKDF (reference sequence). CDR3 amino acids: CATSSTLGLDYGYTF.

V gene TRBV7-8 combines with J gene TRBJ1-5; TCRdb proposes TRBD1, but this gene call is untestable without DNA. This CDR3 has 14 amino acids. From germline, CDR1 is SGHVS and CDR2 FQNEAQ. CDR3 region: CASTDPGADGGQHF. The full variable domain, completed using reference TRBV7-8 and TRBJ1-5, is GAGVSQSPRYKVAKRGQDVALRCDPISGHVSLFWYQQALGQGPEFLTYFQNEAQLDKSGLPSDRFFAERPEGSVSTLKIQRTQQEDSAVYLCASTDPGADGGQHFGDGTRLSIL.

The chain combines TRBV30 with TRBJ2-1. The germline CDR1 and CDR2 sequences are GTSNPN and SVGIG (reference sequence). This CDR3 is built from 11 residues. The CDR3 reads CAWSDYNEQFF.

The chain is built from TRBV24-1 and TRBJ2-2; absent DNA, TCRdb's TRBD1 call cannot be checked. The CDR3 has 17 amino acids. Germline V gene sequence: CDR1 KGHDR, CDR2 SFDVKD. The CDR3 region is CATSDPDRGENTGELFF.

The rearrangement uses TRBV28 and TRBJ2-7; TCRdb outputs TRBD2, but without DNA this stays unchecked. From germline, CDR1 is MDHEN and CDR2 SYDVKM. This CDR3 has 14 residues. CDR3 in amino acids: CASSTGLKGYEQYF.

The gene calls are TRBV6-6 and TRBJ2-3; checking the TCRdb D call of TRBD2 is not possible without DNA. CDR1 and CDR2 (germline): MNHNY, SVGAGI (reference sequence). The CDR3 covers 15 residues. The CDR3 region is CASSYSGTNTDTQYF.

The chain uses TRBV20-1 and TRBJ2-2; lacking DNA, the TRBD1 call made by TCRdb goes unchecked. In germline, CDR1 is DFQATT, CDR2 SNEGSKA (reference sequence). The CDR3 loop spans 16 amino acids. The CDR3 reads CSAIPRTGLNTGELFF.

V is TRBV29-1 and J is TRBJ2-7; absent DNA, TCRdb's TRBD1 call cannot be checked. Germline loops: CDR1 SQVTM, CDR2 ANQGSEA. CDR3 size: 15 residues. The CDR3 sequence is CSARGGTPHSYEQYF.

The chain employs TRBV15 and TRBJ1-5; TCRdb lists TRBD1, though no DNA is available to test this call. This CDR3 has 15 amino acids. Germline CDR1 LNHNV, CDR2 YYDKDF (reference sequence). The CDR3 region is CATSPKQGANQPQHF.